This T cell receptor (beta chain) was identified in a study of OX40 agonist ivuxolimab in advanced cancers. Study results and limitations: Within 6 weeks, CD4+ and CD8+ blood T cells expanded clonally at 0.1 to 3.0 mg/kg. Those patients achieving a partial response at 0.1-3.0 mg/kg showed among the lowest clonal expansion.

TCRdb keeps only in-frame clones here, not all; method: immunoSEQ multiplex PCR. Of about 73,000 clones listed, roughly 90% are singletons. The length of the CDR3 is 16 residues. The germline V and J ends were trimmed by 2 bases and 2 bases, with 13 bases remaining between them. Germline lookup yields CDR1 MNHEY and CDR2 SMNVEV (reference sequence). In regard to this clone: Its antigen is not known.

The rearrangement uses TRBV27 and TRBJ1-5, with a possible D match to TRBD1 (5 bases). The source material was CD4+ or CD8+ T cells sorted from blood, sampled in a trial of the OX40 agonist ivuxolimab. The clonotype was recovered from an adult with an advanced solid tumor such as melanoma, head and neck, liver or kidney cancer. CDR3 region: CASSLAGVGGNQPQHF. Here the CDR3 DNA reads TGTGCCAGCAGTTTAGCAGGAGTGGGGGGCAATCAGCCCCAGCATTTT.